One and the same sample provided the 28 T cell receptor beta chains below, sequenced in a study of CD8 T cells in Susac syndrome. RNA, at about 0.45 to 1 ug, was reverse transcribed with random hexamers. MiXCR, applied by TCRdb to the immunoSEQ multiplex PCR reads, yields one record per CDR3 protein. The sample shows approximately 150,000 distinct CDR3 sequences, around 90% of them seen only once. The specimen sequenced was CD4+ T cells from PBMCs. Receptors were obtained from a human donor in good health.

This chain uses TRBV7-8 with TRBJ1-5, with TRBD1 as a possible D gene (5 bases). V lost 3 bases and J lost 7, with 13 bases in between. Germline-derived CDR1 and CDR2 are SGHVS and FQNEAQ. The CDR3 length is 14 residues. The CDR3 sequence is CASSLGLNQQPQHF. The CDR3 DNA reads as TGTGCCAGCAGCTTGGGACTAAACCAGCAGCCCCAGCATTTT.

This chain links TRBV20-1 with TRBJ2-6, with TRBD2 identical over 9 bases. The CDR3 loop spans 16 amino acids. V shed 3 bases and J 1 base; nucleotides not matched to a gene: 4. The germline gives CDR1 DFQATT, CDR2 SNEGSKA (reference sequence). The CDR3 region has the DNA TGCAGTGCTAGTCCCAGCGGGAGGTCTGGGGCCAACGTCCTGACTTTC. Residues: CSASPSGRSGANVLTF.

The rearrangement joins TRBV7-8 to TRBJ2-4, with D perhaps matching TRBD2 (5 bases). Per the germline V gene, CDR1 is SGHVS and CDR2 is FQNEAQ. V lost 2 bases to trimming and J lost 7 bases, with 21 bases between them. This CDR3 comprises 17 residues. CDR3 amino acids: CASSLYPAAGQGNIQYF. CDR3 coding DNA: TGTGCCAGCAGCTTATATCCAGCGGCAGGCCAAGGGAACATTCAGTACTTC.

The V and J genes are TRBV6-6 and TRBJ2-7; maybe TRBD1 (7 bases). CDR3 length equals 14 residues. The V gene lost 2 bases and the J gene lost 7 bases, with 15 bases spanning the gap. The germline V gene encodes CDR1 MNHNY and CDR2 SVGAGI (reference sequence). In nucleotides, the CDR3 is TGTGCCAGCAGTTACCACAGGGGAGGTCGAGAGCAGTACTTC. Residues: CASSYHRGGREQYF.

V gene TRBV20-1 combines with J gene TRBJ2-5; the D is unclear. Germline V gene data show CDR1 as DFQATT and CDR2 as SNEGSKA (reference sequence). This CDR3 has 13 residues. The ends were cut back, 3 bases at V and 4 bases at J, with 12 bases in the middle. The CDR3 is CSARDGARETQYF. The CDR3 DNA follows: TGCAGTGCTAGGGATGGAGCCCGAGAGACCCAGTACTTC.

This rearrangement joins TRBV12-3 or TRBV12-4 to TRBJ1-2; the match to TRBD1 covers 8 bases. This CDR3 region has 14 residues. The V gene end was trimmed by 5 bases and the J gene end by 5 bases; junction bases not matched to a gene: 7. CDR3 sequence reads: CASSLDRGGYGYTF. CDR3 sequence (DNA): TGTGCCAGCAGTCTCGACAGGGGTGGGTATGGCTACACCTTC.

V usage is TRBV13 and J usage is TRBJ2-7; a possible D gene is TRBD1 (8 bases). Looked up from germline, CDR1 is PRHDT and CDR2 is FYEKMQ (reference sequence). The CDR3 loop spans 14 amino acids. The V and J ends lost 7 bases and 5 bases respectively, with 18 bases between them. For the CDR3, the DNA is TGTGCCAGCACCCCACGGACAGGGAGGGACGAGCAGTACTTC. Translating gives CASTPRTGRDEQYF.

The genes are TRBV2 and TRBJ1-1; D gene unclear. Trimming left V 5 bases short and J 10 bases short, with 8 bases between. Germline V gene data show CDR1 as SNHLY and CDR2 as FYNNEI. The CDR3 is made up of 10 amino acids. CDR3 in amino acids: CASSSVGAFF. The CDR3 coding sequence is TGTGCCAGCAGTTCAGTGGGAGCTTTCTTT.

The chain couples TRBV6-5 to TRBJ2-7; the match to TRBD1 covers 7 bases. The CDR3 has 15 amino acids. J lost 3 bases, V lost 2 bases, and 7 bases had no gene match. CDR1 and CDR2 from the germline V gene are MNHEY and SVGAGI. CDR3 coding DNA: TGTGCCAGCAGTTACCAGACAGGGATTGGCTACGAGCAGTACTTC. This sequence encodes CASSYQTGIGYEQYF.

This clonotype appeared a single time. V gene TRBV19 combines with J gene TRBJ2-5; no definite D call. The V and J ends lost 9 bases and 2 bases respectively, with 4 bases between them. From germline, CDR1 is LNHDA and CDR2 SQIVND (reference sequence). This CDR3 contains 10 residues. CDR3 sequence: CARPQETQYF. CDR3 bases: TGTGCCAGGCCGCAAGAGACCCAGTACTTC.

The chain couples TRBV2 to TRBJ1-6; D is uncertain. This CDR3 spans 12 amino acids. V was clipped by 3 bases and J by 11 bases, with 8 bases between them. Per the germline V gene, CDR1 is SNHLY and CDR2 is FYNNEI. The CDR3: CASSDGSTPLHF. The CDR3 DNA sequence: TGTGCCAGCAGTGATGGGTCGACACCCCTCCACTTT. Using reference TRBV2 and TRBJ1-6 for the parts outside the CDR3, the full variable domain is EPEVTQTPSHQVTQMGQEVILRCVPISNHLYFYWYRQILGQKVEFLVSFYNNEISEKSEIFDDQFSVERPDGSNFTLKIRSTKLEDSAMYFCASSDGSTPLHFGNGTRLTVT.

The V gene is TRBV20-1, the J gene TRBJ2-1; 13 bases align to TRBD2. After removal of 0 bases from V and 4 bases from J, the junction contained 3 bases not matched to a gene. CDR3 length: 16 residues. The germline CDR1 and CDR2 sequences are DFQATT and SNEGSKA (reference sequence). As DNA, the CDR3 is TGCAGTGCTAGAGAGGGGACTAGCGGGAAGTACAATGAGCAGTTCTTC. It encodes CSAREGTSGKYNEQFF.

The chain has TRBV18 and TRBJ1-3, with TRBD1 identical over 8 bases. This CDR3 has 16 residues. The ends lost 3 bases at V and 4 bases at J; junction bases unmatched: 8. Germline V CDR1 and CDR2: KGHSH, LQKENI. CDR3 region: CASSPFQTGDGNTIYF. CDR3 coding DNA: TGTGCCAGCTCACCTTTTCAGACAGGGGACGGAAACACCATATATTTT.

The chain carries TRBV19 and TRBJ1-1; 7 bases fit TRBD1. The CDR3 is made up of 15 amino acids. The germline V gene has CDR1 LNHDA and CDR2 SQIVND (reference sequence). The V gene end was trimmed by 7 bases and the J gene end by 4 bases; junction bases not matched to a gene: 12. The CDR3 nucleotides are TGTGCCAGTACCGGGATCGGGACAGTCGGCACTGAAGCTTTCTTT. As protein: CASTGIGTVGTEAFF.

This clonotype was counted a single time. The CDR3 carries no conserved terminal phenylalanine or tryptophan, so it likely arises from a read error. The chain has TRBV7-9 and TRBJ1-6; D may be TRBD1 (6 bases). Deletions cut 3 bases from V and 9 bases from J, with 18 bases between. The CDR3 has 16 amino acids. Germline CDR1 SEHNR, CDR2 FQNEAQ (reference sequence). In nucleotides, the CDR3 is TGTGCCAGCAGCTTCGGGTGGGGGGCGGATAGTTCACCCCTCCACCTT. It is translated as CASSFGWGADSSPLHL.

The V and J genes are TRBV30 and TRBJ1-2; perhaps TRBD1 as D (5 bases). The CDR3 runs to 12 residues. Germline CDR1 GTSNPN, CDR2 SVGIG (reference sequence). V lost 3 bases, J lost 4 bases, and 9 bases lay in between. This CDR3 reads CAWSPGTYGYTF. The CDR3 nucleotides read TGTGCCTGGAGCCCAGGGACCTATGGCTACACCTTC.

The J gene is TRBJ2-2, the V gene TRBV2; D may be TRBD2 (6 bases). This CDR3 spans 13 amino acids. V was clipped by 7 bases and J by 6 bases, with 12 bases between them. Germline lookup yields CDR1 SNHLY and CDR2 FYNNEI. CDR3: CASIRGRSGELFF. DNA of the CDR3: TGTGCCAGCATACGAGGGAGGTCCGGGGAGCTGTTTTTT. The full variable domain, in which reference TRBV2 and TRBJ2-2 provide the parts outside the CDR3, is EPEVTQTPSHQVTQMGQEVILRCVPISNHLYFYWYRQILGQKVEFLVSFYNNEISEKSEIFDDQFSVERPDGSNFTLKIRSTKLEDSAMYFCASIRGRSGELFFGEGSRLTVL.

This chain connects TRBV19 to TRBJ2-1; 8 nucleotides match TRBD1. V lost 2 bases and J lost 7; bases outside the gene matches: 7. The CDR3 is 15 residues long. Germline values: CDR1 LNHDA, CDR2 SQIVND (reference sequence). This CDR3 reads CASSILTGVDNEQFF. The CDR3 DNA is TGTGCCAGTAGTATATTGACAGGGGTTGATAATGAGCAGTTCTTC.

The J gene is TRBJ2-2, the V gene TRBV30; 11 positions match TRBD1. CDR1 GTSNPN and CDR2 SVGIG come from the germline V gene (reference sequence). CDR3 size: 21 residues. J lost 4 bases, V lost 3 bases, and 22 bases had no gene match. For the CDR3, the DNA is TGTGCCTGGAGCGACCGATTACACGGGACAGGGGGTTTATTGACCACCGGGGAGCTGTTTTTT. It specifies CAWSDRLHGTGGLLTTGELFF.

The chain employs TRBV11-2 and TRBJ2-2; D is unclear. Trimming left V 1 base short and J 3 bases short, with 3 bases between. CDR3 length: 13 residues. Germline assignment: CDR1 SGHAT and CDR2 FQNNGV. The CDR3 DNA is TGTGCCAGCAGCTTAGTCTACACCGGGGAGCTGTTTTTT. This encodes CASSLVYTGELFF.

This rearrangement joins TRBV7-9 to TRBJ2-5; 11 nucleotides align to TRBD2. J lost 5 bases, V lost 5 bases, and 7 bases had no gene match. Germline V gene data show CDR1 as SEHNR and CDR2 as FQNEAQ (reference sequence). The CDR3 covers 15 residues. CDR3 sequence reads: CASSPGTSGLETQYF. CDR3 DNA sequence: TGTGCCAGCAGCCCCGGGACTAGCGGACTTGAGACCCAGTACTTC.

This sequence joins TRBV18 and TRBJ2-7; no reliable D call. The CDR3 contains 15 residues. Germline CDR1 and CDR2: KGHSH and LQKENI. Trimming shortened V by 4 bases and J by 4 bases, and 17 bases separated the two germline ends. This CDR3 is CASSLYPAGGYEQYF. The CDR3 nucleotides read TGTGCCAGCTCACTTTACCCCGCAGGTGGGTACGAGCAGTACTTC.

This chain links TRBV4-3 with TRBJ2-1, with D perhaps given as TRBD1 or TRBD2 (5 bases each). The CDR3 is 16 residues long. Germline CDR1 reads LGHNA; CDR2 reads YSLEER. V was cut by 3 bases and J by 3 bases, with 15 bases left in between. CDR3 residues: CASSHAGTSLYNEQFF. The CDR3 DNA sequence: TGCGCCAGCAGCCATGCCGGGACCAGCCTCTACAATGAGCAGTTCTTC.

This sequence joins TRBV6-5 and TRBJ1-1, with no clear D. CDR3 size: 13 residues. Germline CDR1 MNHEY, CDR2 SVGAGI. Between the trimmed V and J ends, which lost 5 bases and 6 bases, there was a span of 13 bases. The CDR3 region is CASSLYLGAEAFF. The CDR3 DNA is TGTGCCAGCAGTCTCTACTTGGGCGCTGAAGCTTTCTTT.

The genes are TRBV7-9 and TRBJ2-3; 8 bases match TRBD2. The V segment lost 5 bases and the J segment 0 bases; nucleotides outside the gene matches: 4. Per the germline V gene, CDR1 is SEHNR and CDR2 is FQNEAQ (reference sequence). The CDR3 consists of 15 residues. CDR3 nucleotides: TGTGCCAGCAGCCGGGGGGGAATCAGCACAGATACGCAGTATTTT. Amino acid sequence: CASSRGGISTDTQYF.

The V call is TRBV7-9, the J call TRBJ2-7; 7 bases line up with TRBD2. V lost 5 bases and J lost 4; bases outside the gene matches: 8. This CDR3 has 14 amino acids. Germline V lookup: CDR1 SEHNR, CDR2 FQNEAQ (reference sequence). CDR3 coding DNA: TGTGCCAGCAGCCATGATGCGGGGGTTTACGAGCAGTACTTC. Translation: CASSHDAGVYEQYF.

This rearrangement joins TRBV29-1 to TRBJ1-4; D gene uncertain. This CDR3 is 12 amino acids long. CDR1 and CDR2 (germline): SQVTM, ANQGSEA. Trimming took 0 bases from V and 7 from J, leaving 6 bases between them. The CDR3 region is CSVEEWGEKLFF. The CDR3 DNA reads TGCAGCGTTGAAGAATGGGGTGAAAAACTGTTTTTT.

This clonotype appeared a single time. DNA of the CDR3: TGTGCCAGCAGTCAACTAGGGCGGGGGGGCACAGATACGCAGTATTTT. Encoded protein: CASSQLGRGGTDTQYF. V usage is TRBV6-1 and J usage is TRBJ2-3; 8 bases are shared with TRBD2. Trimming took 5 bases from V and 1 from J; bases not matched to a gene: 8. The CDR3 sequence is 16 residues long. From germline, CDR1 is MNHNS and CDR2 SASEGT.